Listed below are T cell receptor beta chains from one sample, sequenced in a study of response to subunit inactivated influenza vaccine. MiXCR, applied by TCRdb to the RT-PCR reads, yields one record per CDR3 protein. The profile shows fewer than 700,000 distinct CDR3 sequences, roughly 13% of them singletons. The sample in question was PBMCs from blood, obtained 40 to 50 days after vaccination. These TCRs come from a man in his fifties or sixties who received an inactivated influenza vaccine. The CDR3 runs from the conserved cysteine through the conserved F or W. The D gene is left open where the match is weak. The size of a clone is reported for some rows only, either as once, few or many, or as a class for expanded clones.

len | d_gene | j_gene | abundance | v_gene | CDR3nt | CDR3aa
14 | TRBD2 | TRBJ2-1 | few | TRBV20-1 | TGCAGTGCCGACGGGGGGCTAGCGGGAGGTGAGCAGTTCTTC | CSADGGLAGGEQFF
15 | . | TRBJ2-5 | . | TRBV20-1 | TGCAGTGCTAGAGATCCCGGACGAACCGAAGAGACCCAGTACTTC | CSARDPGRTEETQYF
15 | . | TRBJ2-1 | many | TRBV4-3 | TGCGCCAGCAGCAGGAGCAGGGACCCCTACAATGAGCAGTTCTTC | CASSRSRDPYNEQFF
18 | . | TRBJ2-1 | few | TRBV11-2 | TGTGCCAGCAGCTCATCCGACGGGAGAGCACGAGGGTTCAATGAGCAGTTCTTC | CASSSSDGRARGFNEQFF
15 | . | TRBJ2-5 | . | TRBV9 | TGTGCCAGCAGCGTAGGACTGGCATTAGGAGAGACCCAGTACTTC | CASSVGLALGETQYF
15 | . | TRBJ1-1 | . | TRBV6-5 | TGTGCCAGCAGTTACTCGCTGAGCATGAACACTGAAGCTTTCTTT | CASSYSLSMNTEAFF
14 | . | TRBJ1-1 | . | TRBV15 | TGTGCCACCAGCAGATACTACCGGGACACCGAAGCTTTCTTT | CATSRYYRDTEAFF
21 | TRBD1 | TRBJ2-1 | . | TRBV5-1 | TGCGCCAGCAGCTTTGGGACAGGGGGCGGATCGACGGGCGGACTCTACAATGAGCAGTTCTTC | CASSFGTGGGSTGGLYNEQFF
16 | TRBD1 | TRBJ2-5 | . | TRBV5-1 | TGCGCCAGCAGCTTGGCCGATACAGGGGGCGCGGTGACCCAGTACTTC | CASSLADTGGAVTQYF
15 | TRBD1 | TRBJ2-7 | few | TRBV6-5 | TGTGCCAGCAGTTACACGGGACAGGGGGCCGACGAGCAGTACTTC | CASSYTGQGADEQYF
16 | . | TRBJ2-7 | many | TRBV7-9 | TGTGCCAGCAGCTTATTTGGCCCCGGCGGGAACTACGAGCAGTACTTC | CASSLFGPGGNYEQYF
16 | . | TRBJ2-1 | few | TRBV6-5 | TGTGCCAGCAGTTACAGGGCCCAGGGGACCTACAATGAGCAGTTCTTC | CASSYRAQGTYNEQFF
14 | . | TRBJ2-1 | . | TRBV5-1 | TGCGCCAGCAGCAGCGCCTCGTTAGCTAATGAGCAGTTCTTC | CASSSASLANEQFF
13 | . | TRBJ2-3 | . | TRBV30 | TGTGCCTGGAGTGGGTTACACACAGATACGCAGTATTTT | CAWSGLHTDTQYF
16 | . | TRBJ2-6 | few | TRBV7-2 | TGTGCCAGCAGCTTATATCCCGGCTCTGGGGCCAACGTCCTGACTTTC | CASSLYPGSGANVLTF
16 | . | TRBJ2-2 | . | TRBV24-1 | TGTGCCACCAGTGATTTACGGCAGGGCGACACCGGGGAGCTGTTTTTT | CATSDLRQGDTGELFF
13 | TRBD2 | TRBJ2-7 | few | TRBV11-2 | TGTGCCAGCAGCTTAAACCCGGGGGGGCAGCAGTACTTC | CASSLNPGGQQYF
13 | . | TRBJ1-1 | . | TRBV19 | TGTGCCAGTAGGGTTGTGGGGGGCACTGAAGCTTTCTTT | CASRVVGGTEAFF
14 | TRBD1 | TRBJ2-7 | . | TRBV20-1 | TGCAGTGCTCATCTGACAGGGGGCTGGGAAGAGCAGTACTTC | CSAHLTGGWEEQYF
18 | . | TRBJ1-3 | . | TRBV21-1 | TGTGCCAGCAGCCTCCGTCCCGGGACAGGGAGGTCTGGAAACACCATATATTTT | CASSLRPGTGRSGNTIYF
12 | . | TRBJ2-7 | . | TRBV20-1 | TGCAGTGCCCCGACACGAAACTACGAGCAGTACTTC | CSAPTRNYEQYF
13 | TRBD1 | TRBJ2-7 | . | TRBV15 | TGTGCCACCAGCAAGAACAGGGGCTACGAGCAGTACTTC | CATSKNRGYEQYF
13 | . | TRBJ2-7 | few | TRBV7-9 | TGTGCCAGCAGCACCGGGTCCTCTCGCGAGCAGTACTTC | CASSTGSSREQYF
16 | . | TRBJ2-3 | few | TRBV20-1 | TGCAGTGCTAGTACAGGGCTAGCGGAGAACACAGATACGCAGTATTTT | CSASTGLAENTDTQYF
16 | TRBD1 | TRBJ2-4 | . | TRBV20-1 | TGCAGTGGCCGGACAGGGGATCCCCTAGCCAAAAACATTCAGTACTTC | CSGRTGDPLAKNIQYF
13 | . | TRBJ2-7 | . | TRBV3-1 | TGTGCCAGCAGCCCCGCGTCGCGATCGTTACAGTACTTC | CASSPASRSLQYF
13 | . | TRBJ2-5 | . | TRBV9 | TGTGCCAGCAGCGGACCGGGGCGGGAGACCCAGTACTTC | CASSGPGRETQYF
12 | . | TRBJ2-3 | many | TRBV12-3/TRBV12-4 | TGTGCCAGCACCACTGCCGCAGATACGCAGTATTTT | CASTTAADTQYF
13 | TRBD1 | TRBJ1-4 | . | TRBV29-1 | TGCAGCGTCTCCGGGACAGCGAATGAAAAACTGTTTTTT | CSVSGTANEKLFF
14 | . | TRBJ2-7 | . | TRBV6-2/TRBV6-3 | TGTGCCAGCAGTTGGCTCCGGGAGCTACACGAGCAGTACTTC | CASSWLRELHEQYF
16 | . | TRBJ2-3 | few | TRBV12-3/TRBV12-4 | TGTGCCAGCAGTTTGAGGGGGAGGAGCGGTACAGATACGCAGTATTTT | CASSLRGRSGTDTQYF
16 | TRBD2 | TRBJ2-7 | few | TRBV29-1 | TGCAGCGACCCCCCGGGACTAGCGGGAGACGCCTACGAGCAGTACTTC | CSDPPGLAGDAYEQYF
12 | TRBD1 | TRBJ2-7 | many | TRBV6-6 | TGTGCCAGCCGTGACAGGGCCTACGAGCAGTACTTC | CASRDRAYEQYF
15 | . | TRBJ1-5 | . | TRBV18 | TGTGCCAGCTCACCACCCCAGGGCCGGGGGCAGCCCCAGCATTTT | CASSPPQGRGQPQHF
13 | . | TRBJ2-3 | few | TRBV5-5 | TGTGCCAGCAGCTTGTACGGATCTTATACGCAGTATTTT | CASSLYGSYTQYF
15 | . | TRBJ1-1 | few | TRBV12-3/TRBV12-4 | TGTGCCAGCAGCCAGATACACGGAATGAACACTGAAGCTTTCTTT | CASSQIHGMNTEAFF
18 | TRBD1 | TRBJ2-1 | . | TRBV4-3 | TGCGCCAGCAGCCAAGACTATCGGACAGGACCCTCCTACAATGAGCAGTTCTTC | CASSQDYRTGPSYNEQFF
14 | . | TRBJ2-3 | . | TRBV20-1 | TGCAGTGCTAGGTTAGGGGGAGGTCCAGATACGCAGTATTTT | CSARLGGGPDTQYF
18 | . | TRBJ2-3 | . | TRBV15 | TGTGCCACCAGCAGAGATTTGGGAAAGGGGAGAGGGTCAGATACGCAGTATTTT | CATSRDLGKGRGSDTQYF
12 | . | TRBJ1-4 | . | TRBV7-2 | TGTGCCAGCAGGAGGGGCGGTGAAAAACTGTTTTTT | CASRRGGEKLFF
17 | TRBD1 | TRBJ2-6 | . | TRBV5-5 | TGTGCCAGCAGCGGGGACAGCCTAGCCATCAGGGCCAACGTCCTGACTTTC | CASSGDSLAIRANVLTF
15 | . | TRBJ2-2 | few | TRBV6-2/TRBV6-3 | TGTGCCAGCAGTTACGAATCTCCCGGGAACGGGGAGCTGTTTTTT | CASSYESPGNGELFF
13 | . | TRBJ1-4 | many | TRBV7-9 | TGTGCCAGCAGGGACGGCGATAATGAAAAACTGTTTTTT | CASRDGDNEKLFF
15 | . | TRBJ2-2 | once | TRBV18 | TGTGCCAGCTCACCACTCACAACGAACACCGGGGAGCTGTTTTTT | CASSPLTTNTGELFF
13 | TRBD2 | TRBJ2-1 | few | TRBV7-3 | TGTGCCAGCAGCTCCAGACTAGCCGGGGAGCAGTTCTTC | CASSSRLAGEQFF
13 | TRBD1 | TRBJ1-2 | many | TRBV29-1 | TGCAGCGTCTTACGAGACAGGGGGGAGGGCTACACCTTC | CSVLRDRGEGYTF
14 | TRBD1 | TRBJ2-7 | few | TRBV6-1 | TGTGCCAGCAGTCATTACGGACAGGGCTACGAGCAGTACTTC | CASSHYGQGYEQYF
17 | . | TRBJ1-1 | . | TRBV6-1 | TGTGCCAGCAGCGAAATGACATACGGGGCGATGAACACTGAAGCTTTCTTT | CASSEMTYGAMNTEAFF
15 | TRBD2 | TRBJ2-7 | few | TRBV27 | TGTGCCAGCAGTTTAGAATTTGGGACTAGCTACGAGCAGTACTTC | CASSLEFGTSYEQYF